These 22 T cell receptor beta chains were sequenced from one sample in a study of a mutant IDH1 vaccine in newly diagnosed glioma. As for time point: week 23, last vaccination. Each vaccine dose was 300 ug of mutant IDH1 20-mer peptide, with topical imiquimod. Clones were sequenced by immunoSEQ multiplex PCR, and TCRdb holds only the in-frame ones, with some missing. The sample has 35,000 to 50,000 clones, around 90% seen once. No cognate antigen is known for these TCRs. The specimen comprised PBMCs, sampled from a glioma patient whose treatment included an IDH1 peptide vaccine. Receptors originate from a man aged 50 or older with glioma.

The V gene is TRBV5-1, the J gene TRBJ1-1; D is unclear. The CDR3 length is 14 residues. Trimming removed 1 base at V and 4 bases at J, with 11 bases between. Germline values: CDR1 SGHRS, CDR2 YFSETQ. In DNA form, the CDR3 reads TGCGCCAGCAGCTTGCTAGGGTCGGGCACTGAAGCTTTCTTT. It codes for CASSLLGSGTEAFF.

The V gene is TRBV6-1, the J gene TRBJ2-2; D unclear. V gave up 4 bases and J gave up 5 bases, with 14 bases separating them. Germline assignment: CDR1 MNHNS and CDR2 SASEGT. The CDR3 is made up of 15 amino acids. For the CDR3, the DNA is TGTGCCAGCAGTGGCCAGGACCGCCGAACCGGGGAGCTGTTTTTT. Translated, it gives CASSGQDRRTGELFF.

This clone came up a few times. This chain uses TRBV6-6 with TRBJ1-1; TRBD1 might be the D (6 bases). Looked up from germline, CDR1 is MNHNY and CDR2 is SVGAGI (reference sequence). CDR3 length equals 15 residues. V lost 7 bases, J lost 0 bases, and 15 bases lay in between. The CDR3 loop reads CASTIGGGMNTEAFF. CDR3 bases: TGTGCCAGCACTATAGGAGGGGGAATGAACACTGAAGCTTTCTTT.

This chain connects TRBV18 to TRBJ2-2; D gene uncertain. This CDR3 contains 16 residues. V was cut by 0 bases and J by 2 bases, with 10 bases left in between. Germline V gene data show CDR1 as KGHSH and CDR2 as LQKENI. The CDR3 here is CASSPPVGSNTGELFF. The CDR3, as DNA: TGTGCCAGCTCACCACCCGTCGGCAGTAACACCGGGGAGCTGTTTTTT.

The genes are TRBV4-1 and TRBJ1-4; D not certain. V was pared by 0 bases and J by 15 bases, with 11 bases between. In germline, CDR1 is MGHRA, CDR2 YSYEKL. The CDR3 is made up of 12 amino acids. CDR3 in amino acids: CASSQEGHAVFF. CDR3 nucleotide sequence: TGCGCCAGCAGCCAAGAGGGCCACGCGGTGTTTTTT.

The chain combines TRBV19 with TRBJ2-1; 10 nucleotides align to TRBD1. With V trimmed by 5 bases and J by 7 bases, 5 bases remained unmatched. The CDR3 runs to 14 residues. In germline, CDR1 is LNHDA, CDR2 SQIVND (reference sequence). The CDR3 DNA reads TGTGCCAGTAGTTGGGGACAGGGGTGGAATGAGCAGTTCTTC. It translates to CASSWGQGWNEQFF.

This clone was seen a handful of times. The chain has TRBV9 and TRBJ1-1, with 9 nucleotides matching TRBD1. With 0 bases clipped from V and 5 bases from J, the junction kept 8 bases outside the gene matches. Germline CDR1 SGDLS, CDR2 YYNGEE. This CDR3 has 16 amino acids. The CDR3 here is CASSVGYRTGETEAFF. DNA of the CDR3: TGTGCCAGCAGCGTAGGATATCGGACAGGGGAAACTGAAGCTTTCTTT.

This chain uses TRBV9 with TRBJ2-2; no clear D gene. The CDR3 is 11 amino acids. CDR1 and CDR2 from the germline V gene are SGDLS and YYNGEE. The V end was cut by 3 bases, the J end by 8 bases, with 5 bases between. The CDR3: CASSGRGELFF. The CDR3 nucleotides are TGTGCCAGCAGCGGCAGAGGGGAGCTGTTTTTT.

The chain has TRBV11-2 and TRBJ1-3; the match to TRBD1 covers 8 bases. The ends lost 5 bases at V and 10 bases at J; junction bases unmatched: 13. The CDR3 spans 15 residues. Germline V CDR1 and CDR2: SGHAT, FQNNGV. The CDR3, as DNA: TGTGCCAGCAGCCGACAGGGGCCCACGAAAGCTACCATATATTTT. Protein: CASSRQGPTKATIYF.

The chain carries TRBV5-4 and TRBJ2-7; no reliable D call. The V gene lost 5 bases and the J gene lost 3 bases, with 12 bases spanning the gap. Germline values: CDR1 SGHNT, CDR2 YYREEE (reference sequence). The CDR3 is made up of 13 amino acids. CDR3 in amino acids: CASSFPSGYEQYF. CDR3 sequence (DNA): TGTGCCAGCAGTTTCCCCTCAGGCTACGAGCAGTACTTC.

CDR3 amino acids: CASSVVPDPYEQYF. CDR3 DNA: TGTGCCAGCAGCGTAGTCCCGGACCCTTACGAGCAGTACTTC. The rearrangement joins TRBV9 to TRBJ2-7, with D unclear. The germline V gene has CDR1 SGDLS and CDR2 YYNGEE. CDR3 length equals 14 residues. Trimming pared 0 bases from V and 4 bases from J, leaving 11 bases between.

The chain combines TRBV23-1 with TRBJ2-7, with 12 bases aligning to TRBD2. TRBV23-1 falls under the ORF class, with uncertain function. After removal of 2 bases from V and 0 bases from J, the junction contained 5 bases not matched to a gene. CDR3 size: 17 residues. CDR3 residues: CASSQPRTSGDSYEQYF. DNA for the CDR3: TGCGCCAGCAGTCAACCAAGGACTAGCGGGGACTCCTACGAGCAGTACTTC.

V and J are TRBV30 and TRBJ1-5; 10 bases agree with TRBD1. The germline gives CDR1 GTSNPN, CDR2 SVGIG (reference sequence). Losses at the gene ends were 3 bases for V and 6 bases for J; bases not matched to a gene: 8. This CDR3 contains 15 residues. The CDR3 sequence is CAWRYGTGERQPQHF. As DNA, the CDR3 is TGTGCCTGGAGGTACGGGACAGGGGAGCGTCAGCCCCAGCATTTT.

The chain's CDR3 is CSVIVRAEVLSGANVLTF. The CDR3 DNA reads as TGCAGCGTGATCGTGAGGGCAGAAGTCCTCTCTGGGGCCAACGTCCTGACTTTC. The chain employs TRBV29-1 and TRBJ2-6, with D perhaps matching TRBD2 (5 bases). Trimming removed 6 bases at V and 0 bases at J, with 21 bases between. Germline V gene data show CDR1 as SQVTM and CDR2 as ANQGSEA. The CDR3 runs to 18 residues.

This CDR3 is CASSYWGLGDEQFF. CDR3 sequence (DNA): TGTGCCAGCAGTTACTGGGGACTAGGCGATGAGCAGTTCTTC. The chain is built from TRBV6-5 and TRBJ2-1, with 8 bases fitting TRBD2. The germline CDR1 and CDR2 sequences are MNHEY and SVGAGI. V was clipped by 1 base and J by 8 bases; unmatched bases: 4. This CDR3 has 14 amino acids.

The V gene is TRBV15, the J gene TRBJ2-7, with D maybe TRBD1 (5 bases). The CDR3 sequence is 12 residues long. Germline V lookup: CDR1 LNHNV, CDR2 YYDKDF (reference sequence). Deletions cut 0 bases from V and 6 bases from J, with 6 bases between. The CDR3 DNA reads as TGTGCCACCAGCAGAGATCAGGGCGAGCAGTACTTC. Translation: CATSRDQGEQYF. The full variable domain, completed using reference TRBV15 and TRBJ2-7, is DAMVIQNPRYQVTQFGKPVTLSCSQTLNHNVMYWYQQKSSQAPKLLFHYYDKDFNNEADTPDNFQSRRPNTSFCFLDIRSPGLGDTAMYLCATSRDQGEQYFGPGTRLTVT.

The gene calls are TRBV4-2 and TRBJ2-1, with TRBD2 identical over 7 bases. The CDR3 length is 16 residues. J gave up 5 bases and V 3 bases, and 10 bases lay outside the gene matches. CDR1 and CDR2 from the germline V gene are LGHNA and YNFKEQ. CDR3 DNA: TGTGCCAGCAGCCAGACGCGGGGGACCCCTAACAATGAGCAGTTCTTC. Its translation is CASSQTRGTPNNEQFF.

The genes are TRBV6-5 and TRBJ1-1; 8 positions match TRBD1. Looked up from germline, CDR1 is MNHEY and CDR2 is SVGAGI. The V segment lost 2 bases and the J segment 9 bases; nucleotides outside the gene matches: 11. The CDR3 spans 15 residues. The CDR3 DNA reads TGTGCCAGCAGTTACGGACCGGGGGGGGACAGGCAAGCTTTCTTT. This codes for CASSYGPGGDRQAFF.

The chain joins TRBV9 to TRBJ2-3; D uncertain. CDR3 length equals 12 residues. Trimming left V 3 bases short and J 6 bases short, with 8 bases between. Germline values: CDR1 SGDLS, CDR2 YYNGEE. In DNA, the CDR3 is TGTGCCAGCAGCGCCTCCGGGGATACGCAGTATTTT. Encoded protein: CASSASGDTQYF.

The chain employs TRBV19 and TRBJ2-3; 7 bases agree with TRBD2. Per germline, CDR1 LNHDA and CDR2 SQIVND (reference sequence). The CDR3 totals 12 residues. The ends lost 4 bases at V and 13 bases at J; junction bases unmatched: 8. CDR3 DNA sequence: TGTGCCAGTAGTACTAGCGGAGGAGGCGAGTATTTT. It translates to CASSTSGGGEYF.

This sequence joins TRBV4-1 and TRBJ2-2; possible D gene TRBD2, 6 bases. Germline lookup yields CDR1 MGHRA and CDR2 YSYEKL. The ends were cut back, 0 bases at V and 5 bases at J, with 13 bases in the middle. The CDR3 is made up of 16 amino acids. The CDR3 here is CASSQDGGADTGELFF. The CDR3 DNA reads TGCGCCAGCAGCCAAGACGGCGGGGCGGATACCGGGGAGCTGTTTTTT.

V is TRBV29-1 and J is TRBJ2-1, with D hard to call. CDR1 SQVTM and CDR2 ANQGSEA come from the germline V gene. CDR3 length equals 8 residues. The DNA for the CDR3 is TGCGCTCTAGGTGAGCAGTTCTTC. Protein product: CALGEQFF.